These 6 T cell receptor beta chains were sequenced from one sample in a study of cytomegalovirus exposure and HLA in healthy donors (dated 2017 in TCRdb). Library method: the immunoSEQ multiplex PCR assay. For the multiplex PCR, a mixture combining 60 forward primers for TCR Vbeta segments and 13 reverse primers for TCR Jbeta segments was used. This is the immuneACCESS table as TCRdb keeps it, with only in-frame sequences that have V and J called. A part of the clones is gone; compared with another copy, unresolved V genes explain less than half, and the rest is unexplained. The sample profile shows over 200,000 clones; 77% of them were found once. Together, the top ten hold around 2.9% of the sample. The material sequenced was PBMCs. These receptors came from a woman aged 60-70 years in good health and CMV-seropositive.

The chain carries TRBV5-1 and TRBJ2-7; the match to TRBD2 covers 8 bases. V shed 4 bases and J 6 bases; nucleotides not matched to a gene: 6. The CDR3 is 13 amino acids. The germline gives CDR1 SGHRS, CDR2 YFSETQ. The CDR3 DNA follows: TGCGCCAGCAGCCACGGGACTAGAGTCGAGCAGTACTTC. It codes for CASSHGTRVEQYF.

In this sample, this clone turned up a few times. This chain connects TRBV19 to TRBJ2-3; TRBD1 matches 8 bases. The CDR3 length is 17 residues. Trimming took 7 bases from V and 4 from J; bases not matched to a gene: 16. The germline gives CDR1 LNHDA, CDR2 SQIVND (reference sequence). The CDR3 sequence is CASTMGQGQGGADTQYF. The CDR3 nucleotides are TGTGCCAGTACCATGGGTCAAGGACAGGGTGGAGCAGATACGCAGTATTTT.

This chain uses TRBV6-5 with TRBJ2-7; 9 positions match TRBD1. The CDR3 is made up of 14 amino acids. V was clipped by 7 bases and J by 7 bases; unmatched bases: 11. CDR1 is MNHEY, CDR2 SVGAGI, per germline. The CDR3, as DNA: TGTGCCAGCACCGTTCTGGGACAGGGTTTAGAGCAGTACTTC. Encoded protein: CASTVLGQGLEQYF.

This sequence joins TRBV6-5 and TRBJ1-1; the match to TRBD1 covers 7 bases. The CDR3 spans 16 residues. In germline, CDR1 is MNHEY, CDR2 SVGAGI. The V segment lost 0 bases and the J segment 3 bases; nucleotides outside the gene matches: 7. The DNA of the CDR3 is TGTGCCAGCAGTTACTCTCAGGGGGTGTTAGACACTGAAGCTTTCTTT. Translating it yields CASSYSQGVLDTEAFF.

A single count supports this clone. The CDR3 loop is CASSSRPGAGGSTDTQYF. The CDR3 DNA sequence: TGTGCCAGCAGCTCACGCCCAGGGGCGGGGGGCAGCACAGATACGCAGTATTTT. The chain couples TRBV9 to TRBJ2-3; 8 nucleotides match TRBD2. Germline trimming cut 4 bases from V and 0 bases from J; bases unmatched to any gene: 13. Germline CDR1 is SGDLS and CDR2 is YYNGEE. The CDR3 has 18 amino acids.

The CDR3 protein is CASSKLAGFYNEQFF. In DNA, the CDR3 is TGTGCCAGTAGTAAGCTAGCGGGATTCTACAATGAGCAGTTCTTC. The chain uses TRBV19 and TRBJ2-1, with 9 bases aligning to TRBD2. Germline V gene data show CDR1 as LNHDA and CDR2 as SQIVND (reference sequence). J gave up 3 bases and V 4 bases, and 4 bases lay outside the gene matches. CDR3 length: 15 residues.